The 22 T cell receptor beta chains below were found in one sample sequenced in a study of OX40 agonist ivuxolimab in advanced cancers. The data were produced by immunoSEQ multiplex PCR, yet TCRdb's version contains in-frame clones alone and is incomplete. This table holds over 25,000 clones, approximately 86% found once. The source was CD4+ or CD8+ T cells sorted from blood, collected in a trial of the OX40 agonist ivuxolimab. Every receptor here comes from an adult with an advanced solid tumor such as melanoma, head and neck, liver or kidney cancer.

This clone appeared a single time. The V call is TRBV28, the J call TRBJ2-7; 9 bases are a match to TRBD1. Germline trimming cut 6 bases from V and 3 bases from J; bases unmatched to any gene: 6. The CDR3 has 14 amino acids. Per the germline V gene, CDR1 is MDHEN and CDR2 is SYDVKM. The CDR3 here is CASRAGTGNYEQYF. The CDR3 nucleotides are TGTGCCAGCAGGGCCGGGACAGGGAACTACGAGCAGTACTTC.

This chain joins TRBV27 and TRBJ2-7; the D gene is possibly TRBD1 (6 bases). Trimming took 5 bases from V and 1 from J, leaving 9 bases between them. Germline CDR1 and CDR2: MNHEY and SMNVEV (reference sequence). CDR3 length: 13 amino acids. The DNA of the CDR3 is TGTGCCAGCAGTCCCGGACAGTCCTACGAGCAGTACTTC. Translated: CASSPGQSYEQYF.

The DNA for the CDR3 is TGTGCCAGCAGCGAGCCCTTTCGGGAGCAGTTCTTC. Translating gives CASSEPFREQFF. The chain uses TRBV11-3 and TRBJ2-1, with D unclear. Trimming cost V 5 bases and J 10 bases, with 12 bases left between them. Germline-derived CDR1 and CDR2 are SGHNT and YENEEA. The CDR3 is 12 residues long.

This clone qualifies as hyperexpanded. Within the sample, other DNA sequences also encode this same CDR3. This chain's CDR3 is CASRTGGGNTIYF. Here the CDR3 DNA reads TGTGCCAGCCGTACAGGAGGTGGAAACACCATATATTTT. J is TRBJ1-3 and V is TRBV27; D perhaps matches TRBD1 (5 bases). The V and J ends lost 8 bases and 3 bases respectively, with 11 bases between them. Looked up from germline, CDR1 is MNHEY and CDR2 is SMNVEV (reference sequence). The CDR3 extends over 13 amino acids.

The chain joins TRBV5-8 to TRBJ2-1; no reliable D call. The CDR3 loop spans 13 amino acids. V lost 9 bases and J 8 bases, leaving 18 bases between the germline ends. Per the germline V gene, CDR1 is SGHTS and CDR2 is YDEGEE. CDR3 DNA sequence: TGTGCCACCTCACCCTACGTAGAGGATGAGCAGTTCTTC. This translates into CATSPYVEDEQFF.

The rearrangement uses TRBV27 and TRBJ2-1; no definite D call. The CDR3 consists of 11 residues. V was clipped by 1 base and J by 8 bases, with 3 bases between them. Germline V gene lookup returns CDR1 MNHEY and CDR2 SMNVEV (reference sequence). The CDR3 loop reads CASSLFHEQFF. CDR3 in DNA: TGTGCCAGCAGTTTATTCCATGAGCAGTTCTTC.

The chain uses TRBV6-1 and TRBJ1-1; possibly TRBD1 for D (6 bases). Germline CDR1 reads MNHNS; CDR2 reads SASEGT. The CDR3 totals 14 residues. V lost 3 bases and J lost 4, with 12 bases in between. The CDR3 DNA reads TGTGCCAGCAGTGATGGACAGATTGCCACTGAAGCTTTCTTT. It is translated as CASSDGQIATEAFF.

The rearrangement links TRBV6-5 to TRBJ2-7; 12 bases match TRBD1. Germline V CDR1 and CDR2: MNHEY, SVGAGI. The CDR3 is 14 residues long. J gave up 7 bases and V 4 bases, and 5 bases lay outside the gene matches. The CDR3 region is CASSSGTGGFEQYF. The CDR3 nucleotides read TGTGCCAGCAGTTCCGGGACAGGGGGCTTTGAGCAGTACTTC.

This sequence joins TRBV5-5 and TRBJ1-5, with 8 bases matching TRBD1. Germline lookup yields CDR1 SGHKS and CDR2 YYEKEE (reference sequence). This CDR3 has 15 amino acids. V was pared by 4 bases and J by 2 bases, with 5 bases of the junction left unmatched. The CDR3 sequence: CASSTGQGGNQPQHF. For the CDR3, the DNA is TGTGCCAGCAGCACCGGACAGGGAGGCAATCAGCCCCAGCATTTT.

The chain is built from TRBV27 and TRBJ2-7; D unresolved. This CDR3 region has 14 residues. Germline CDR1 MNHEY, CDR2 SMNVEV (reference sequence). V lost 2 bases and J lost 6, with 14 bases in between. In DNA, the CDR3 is TGTGCCAGCAGTTTAGACTTCCCTCCAGGCGAGCAGTACTTC. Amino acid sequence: CASSLDFPPGEQYF.

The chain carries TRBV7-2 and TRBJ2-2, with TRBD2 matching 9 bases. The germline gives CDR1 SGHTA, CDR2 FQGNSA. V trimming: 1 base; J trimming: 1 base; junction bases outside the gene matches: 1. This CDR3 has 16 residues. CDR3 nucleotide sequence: TGTGCCAGCAGCTTAGGTAGCGGGGGGAACACCGGGGAGCTGTTTTTT. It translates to CASSLGSGGNTGELFF.

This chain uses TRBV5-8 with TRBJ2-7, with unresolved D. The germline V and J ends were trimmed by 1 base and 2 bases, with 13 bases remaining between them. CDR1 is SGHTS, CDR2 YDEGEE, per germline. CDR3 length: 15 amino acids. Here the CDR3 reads CASSLIGQLTYEQYF. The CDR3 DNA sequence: TGTGCCAGCAGCTTGATAGGCCAGTTAACCTACGAGCAGTACTTC.

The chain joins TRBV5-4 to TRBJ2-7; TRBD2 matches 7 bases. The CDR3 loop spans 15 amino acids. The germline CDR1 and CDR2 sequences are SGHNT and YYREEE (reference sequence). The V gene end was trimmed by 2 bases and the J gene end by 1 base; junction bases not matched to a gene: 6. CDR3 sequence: CASSFELAASYEQYF. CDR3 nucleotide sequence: TGTGCCAGCAGCTTCGAGCTAGCGGCGTCCTACGAGCAGTACTTC.

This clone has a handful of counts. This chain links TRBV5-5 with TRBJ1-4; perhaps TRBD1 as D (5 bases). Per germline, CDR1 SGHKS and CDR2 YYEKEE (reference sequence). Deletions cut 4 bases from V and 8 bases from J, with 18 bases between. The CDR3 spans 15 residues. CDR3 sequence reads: CASSVSGGKDEKLFF. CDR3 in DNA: TGTGCCAGCAGCGTTTCGGGGGGAAAAGACGAAAAACTGTTTTTT.

In DNA form, the CDR3 reads TGTGCCAGCAGCTTACTCAGCCCTAGCACAGATACGCAGTATTTT. Translated, it gives CASSLLSPSTDTQYF. V usage is TRBV7-6 and J usage is TRBJ2-3; unclear D gene. V lost 2 bases and J lost 0, with 9 bases in between. The germline V gene encodes CDR1 SGHVS and CDR2 FNYEAQ. This CDR3 is built from 15 residues.

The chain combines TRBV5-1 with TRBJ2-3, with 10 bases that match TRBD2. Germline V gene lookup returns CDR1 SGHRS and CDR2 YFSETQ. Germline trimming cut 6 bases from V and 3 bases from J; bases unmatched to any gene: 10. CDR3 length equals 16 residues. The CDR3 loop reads CASNPEGSGGTDTQYF. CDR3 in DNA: TGCGCCAGCAACCCGGAGGGTAGCGGGGGGACAGATACGCAGTATTTT.

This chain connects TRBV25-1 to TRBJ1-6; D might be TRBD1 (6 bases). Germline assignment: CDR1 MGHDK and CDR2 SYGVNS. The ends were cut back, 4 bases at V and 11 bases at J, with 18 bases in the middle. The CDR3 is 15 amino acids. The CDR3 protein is CASSGLQGGFAPLHF. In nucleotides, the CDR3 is TGTGCCAGCAGTGGGCTACAGGGAGGGTTCGCACCCCTCCACTTT. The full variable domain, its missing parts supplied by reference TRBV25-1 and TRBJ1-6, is EADIYQTPRYLVIGTGKKITLECSQTMGHDKMYWYQQDPGMELHLIHYSYGVNSTEKGDLSSESTVSRIRTEHFPLTLESARPSHTSQYLCASSGLQGGFAPLHFGNGTRLTVT.

Here the CDR3 DNA reads TGTGCCAGCAGTTACTCCCAGGGAAGCTCCTACGAGCAGTACTTC. Protein product: CASSYSQGSSYEQYF. This chain joins TRBV6-6 and TRBJ2-7; maybe TRBD1 (5 bases). V lost 0 bases to trimming and J lost 0 bases, with 9 bases between them. CDR3 size: 15 residues. Germline CDR1 is MNHNY and CDR2 is SVGAGI (reference sequence).

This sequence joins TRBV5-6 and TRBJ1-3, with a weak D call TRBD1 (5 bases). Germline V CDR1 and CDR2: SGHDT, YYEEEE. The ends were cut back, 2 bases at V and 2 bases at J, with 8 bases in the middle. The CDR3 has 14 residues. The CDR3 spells CASSFSGAGNTIYF. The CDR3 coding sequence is TGTGCCAGCAGCTTCTCGGGGGCTGGAAACACCATATATTTT. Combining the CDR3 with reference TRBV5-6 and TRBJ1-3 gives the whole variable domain DAGVTQSPTHLIKTRGQQVTLRCSPKSGHDTVSWYQQALGQGPQFIFQYYEEEERQRGNFPDRFSGHQFPNYSSELNVNALLLGDSALYLCASSFSGAGNTIYFGEGSWLTVV.

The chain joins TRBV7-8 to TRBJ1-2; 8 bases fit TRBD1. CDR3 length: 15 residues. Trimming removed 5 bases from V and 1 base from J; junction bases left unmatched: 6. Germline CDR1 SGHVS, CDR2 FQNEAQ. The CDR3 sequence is CASSLSGGSNYGYTF. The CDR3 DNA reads TGTGCCAGCAGCCTGTCAGGGGGCAGTAACTATGGCTACACCTTC.

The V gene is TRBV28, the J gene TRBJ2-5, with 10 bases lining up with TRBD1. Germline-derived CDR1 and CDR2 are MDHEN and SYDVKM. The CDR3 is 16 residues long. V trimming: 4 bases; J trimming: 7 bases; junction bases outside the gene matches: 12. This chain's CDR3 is CASSSGQGPVPWTQYF. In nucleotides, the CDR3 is TGTGCCAGCAGTTCGGGACAGGGGCCTGTCCCATGGACCCAGTACTTC.

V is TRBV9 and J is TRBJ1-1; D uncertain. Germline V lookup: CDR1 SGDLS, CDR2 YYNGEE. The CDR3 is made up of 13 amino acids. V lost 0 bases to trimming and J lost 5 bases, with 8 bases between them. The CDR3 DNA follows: TGTGCCAGCAGCGTAGTTCCGGGGACTGAAGCTTTCTTT. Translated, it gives CASSVVPGTEAFF.